This T cell receptor (beta chain) was recovered during a study of blood T cell repertoires in COVID-19. Assay: immunoSEQ multiplex PCR; the TCRdb copy retains only in-frame clones and omits some. The sample includes about 240,000 clones, about 82% seen only once; the top ten take about 12%. Germline CDR1 and CDR2: MDHEN and SYDVKM. The CDR3 runs 15 residues. Trimming removed 5 bases at V and 7 bases at J, with 20 bases between. The chain recombines TRBV28 with TRBJ2-5; D not resolved. This TCR was recovered from an elderly man with acute or convalescent COVID-19. The material sequenced was peripheral blood. CDR3: CASSPRSSPATTQYF. As DNA, the CDR3 is TGTGCCAGCAGTCCTCGGTCTAGTCCAGCTACGACCCAGTACTTC.